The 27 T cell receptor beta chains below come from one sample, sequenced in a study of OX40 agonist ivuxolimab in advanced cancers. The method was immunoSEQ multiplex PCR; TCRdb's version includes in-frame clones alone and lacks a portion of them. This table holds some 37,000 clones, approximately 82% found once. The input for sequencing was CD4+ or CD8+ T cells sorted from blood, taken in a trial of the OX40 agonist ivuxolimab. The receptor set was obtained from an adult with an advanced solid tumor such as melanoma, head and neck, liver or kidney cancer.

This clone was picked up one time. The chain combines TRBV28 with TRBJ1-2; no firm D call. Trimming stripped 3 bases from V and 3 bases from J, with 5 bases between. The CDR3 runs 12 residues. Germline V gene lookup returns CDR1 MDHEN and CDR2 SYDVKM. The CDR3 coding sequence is TGTGCCAGCAGTTTGGTGGACTATGGCTACACCTTC. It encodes CASSLVDYGYTF.

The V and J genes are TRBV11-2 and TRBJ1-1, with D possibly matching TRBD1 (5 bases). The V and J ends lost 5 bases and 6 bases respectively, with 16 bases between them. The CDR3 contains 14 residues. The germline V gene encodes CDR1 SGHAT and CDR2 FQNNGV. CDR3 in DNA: TGTGCCAGCAGCCGAAGCAGGGTAATCGCTGAAGCTTTCTTT. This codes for CASSRSRVIAEAFF.

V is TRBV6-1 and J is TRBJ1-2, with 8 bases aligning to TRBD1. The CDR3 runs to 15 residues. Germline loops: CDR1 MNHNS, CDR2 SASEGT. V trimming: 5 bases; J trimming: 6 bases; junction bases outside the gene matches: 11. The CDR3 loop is CASSIIRQGFDGYTF. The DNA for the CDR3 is TGTGCCAGCAGTATCATTAGACAGGGGTTTGATGGCTACACCTTC.

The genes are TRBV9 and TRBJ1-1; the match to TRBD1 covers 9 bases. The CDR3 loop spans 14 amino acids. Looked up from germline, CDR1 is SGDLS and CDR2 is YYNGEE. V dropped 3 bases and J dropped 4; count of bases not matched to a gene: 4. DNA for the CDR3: TGTGCCAGCAGCGCGTCGACAGGGGGCACTGAAGCTTTCTTT. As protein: CASSASTGGTEAFF.

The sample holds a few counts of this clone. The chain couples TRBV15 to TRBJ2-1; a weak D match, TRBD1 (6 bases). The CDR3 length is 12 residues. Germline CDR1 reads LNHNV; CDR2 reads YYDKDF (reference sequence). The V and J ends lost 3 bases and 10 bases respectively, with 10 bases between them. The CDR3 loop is CATSRGHQEQFF. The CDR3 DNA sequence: TGTGCCACCAGCAGGGGACACCAGGAGCAGTTCTTC.

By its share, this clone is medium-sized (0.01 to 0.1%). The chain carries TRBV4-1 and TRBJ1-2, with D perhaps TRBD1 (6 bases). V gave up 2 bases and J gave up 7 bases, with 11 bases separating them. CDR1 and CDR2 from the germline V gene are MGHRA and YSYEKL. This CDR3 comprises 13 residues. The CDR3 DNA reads TGCGCCAGCAGCCAACGGACAGCGGGTGGCTACACCTTC. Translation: CASSQRTAGGYTF.

The CDR3 sequence is CASTSRGGDNEQFF. The CDR3 nucleotides are TGTGCCAGCACCTCGAGGGGGGGGGACAATGAGCAGTTCTTC. V and J are TRBV2 and TRBJ2-1; maybe TRBD2 (7 bases). CDR3 length: 14 residues. Trimming took 7 bases from V and 5 from J, leaving 15 bases between them. In germline, CDR1 is SNHLY, CDR2 FYNNEI. Together with reference TRBV2 and TRBJ2-1, the CDR3 gives the full variable domain: EPEVTQTPSHQVTQMGQEVILRCVPISNHLYFYWYRQILGQKVEFLVSFYNNEISEKSEIFDDQFSVERPDGSNFTLKIRSTKLEDSAMYFCASTSRGGDNEQFFGPGTRLTVL.

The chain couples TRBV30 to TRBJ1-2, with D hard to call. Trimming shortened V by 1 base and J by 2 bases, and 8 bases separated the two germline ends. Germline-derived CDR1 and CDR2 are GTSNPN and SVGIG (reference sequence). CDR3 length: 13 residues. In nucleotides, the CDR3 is TGTGCCTGGAGTGAAAAAGAGAACTATGGCTACACCTTC. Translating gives CAWSEKENYGYTF. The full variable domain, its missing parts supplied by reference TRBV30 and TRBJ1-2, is SQTIHQWPATLVQPVGSPLSLECTVEGTSNPNLYWYRQAAGRGLQLLFYSVGIGQISSEVPQNLSASRPQDRQFILSSKKLLLSDSGFYLCAWSEKENYGYTFGSGTRLTVV.

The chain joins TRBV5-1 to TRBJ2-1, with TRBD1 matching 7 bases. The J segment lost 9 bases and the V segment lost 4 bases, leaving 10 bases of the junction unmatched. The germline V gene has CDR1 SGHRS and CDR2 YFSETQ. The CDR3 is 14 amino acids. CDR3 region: CASSGSTGPGEQFF. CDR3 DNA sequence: TGCGCCAGCAGCGGATCGACAGGGCCGGGTGAGCAGTTCTTC. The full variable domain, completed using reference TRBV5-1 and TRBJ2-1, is KAGVTQTPRYLIKTRGQQVTLSCSPISGHRSVSWYQQTPGQGLQFLFEYFSETQRNKGNFPGRFSGRQFSNSRSEMNVSTLELGDSALYLCASSGSTGPGEQFFGPGTRLTVL.

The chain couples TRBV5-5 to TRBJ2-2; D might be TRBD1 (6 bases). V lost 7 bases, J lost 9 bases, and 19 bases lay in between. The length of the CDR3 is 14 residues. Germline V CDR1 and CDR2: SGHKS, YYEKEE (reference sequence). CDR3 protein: CASRYNPGDRELFF. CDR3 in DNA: TGTGCCAGCCGGTATAACCCAGGGGACCGGGAGCTGTTTTTT.

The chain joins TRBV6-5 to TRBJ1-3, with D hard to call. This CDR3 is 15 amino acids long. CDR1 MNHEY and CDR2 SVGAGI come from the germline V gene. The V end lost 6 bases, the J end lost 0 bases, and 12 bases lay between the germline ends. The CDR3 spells CASRVDVYSGNTIYF. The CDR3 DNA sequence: TGTGCCAGCAGGGTCGACGTCTACTCTGGAAACACCATATATTTT.

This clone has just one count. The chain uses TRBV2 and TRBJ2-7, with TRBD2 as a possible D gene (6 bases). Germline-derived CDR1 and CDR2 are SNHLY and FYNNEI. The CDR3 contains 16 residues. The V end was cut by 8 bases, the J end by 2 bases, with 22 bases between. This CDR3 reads CASGFTISGDPYEQYF. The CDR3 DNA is TGTGCCAGCGGATTTACCATTAGCGGCGACCCCTACGAGCAGTACTTC. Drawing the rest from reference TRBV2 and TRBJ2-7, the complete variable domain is EPEVTQTPSHQVTQMGQEVILRCVPISNHLYFYWYRQILGQKVEFLVSFYNNEISEKSEIFDDQFSVERPDGSNFTLKIRSTKLEDSAMYFCASGFTISGDPYEQYFGPGTRLTVT.

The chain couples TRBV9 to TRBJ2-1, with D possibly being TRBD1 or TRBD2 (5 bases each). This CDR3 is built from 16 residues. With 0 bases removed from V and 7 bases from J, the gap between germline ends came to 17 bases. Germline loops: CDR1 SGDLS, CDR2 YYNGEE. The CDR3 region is CASSVEGRVARNEQFF. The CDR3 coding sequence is TGTGCCAGCAGCGTAGAGGGCAGGGTAGCGCGGAATGAGCAGTTCTTC.

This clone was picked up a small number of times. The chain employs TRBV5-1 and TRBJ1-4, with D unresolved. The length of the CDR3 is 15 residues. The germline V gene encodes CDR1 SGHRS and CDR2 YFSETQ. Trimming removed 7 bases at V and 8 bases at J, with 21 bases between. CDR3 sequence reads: CASRPGGPVWEKLFF. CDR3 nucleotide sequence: TGCGCCAGCCGCCCAGGAGGCCCGGTTTGGGAAAAACTGTTTTTT.

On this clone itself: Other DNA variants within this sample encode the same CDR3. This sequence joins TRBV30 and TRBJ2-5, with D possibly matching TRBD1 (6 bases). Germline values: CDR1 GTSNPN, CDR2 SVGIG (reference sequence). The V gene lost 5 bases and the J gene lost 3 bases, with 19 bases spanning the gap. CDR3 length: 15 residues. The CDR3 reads CAWFPGQKAEETQYF. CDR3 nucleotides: TGTGCCTGGTTCCCGGGACAAAAGGCCGAAGAGACCCAGTACTTC.

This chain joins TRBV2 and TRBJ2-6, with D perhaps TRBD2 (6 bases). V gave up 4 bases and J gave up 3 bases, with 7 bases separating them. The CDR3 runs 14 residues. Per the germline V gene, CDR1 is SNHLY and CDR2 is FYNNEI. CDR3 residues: CASSVGGGANVLTF. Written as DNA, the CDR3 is TGTGCCAGCAGTGTGGGAGGTGGGGCCAACGTCCTGACTTTC.

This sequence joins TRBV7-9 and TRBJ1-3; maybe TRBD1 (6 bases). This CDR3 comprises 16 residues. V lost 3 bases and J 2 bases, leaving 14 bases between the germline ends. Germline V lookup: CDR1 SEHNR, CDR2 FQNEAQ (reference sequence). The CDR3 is CASSFLRQVTGNTIYF. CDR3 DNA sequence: TGTGCCAGCAGCTTTCTGCGACAGGTGACTGGAAACACCATATATTTT.

This chain's CDR3 is CASSQTSYGDTQYF. The DNA of the CDR3 is TGTGCCAGCAGCCAAACCTCTTACGGAGATACGCAGTATTTT. V is TRBV4-2 and J is TRBJ2-3, with unresolved D. Trimming shortened V by 2 bases and J by 5 bases, and 11 bases separated the two germline ends. The CDR3 length is 14 residues. Per the germline V gene, CDR1 is LGHNA and CDR2 is YNFKEQ.

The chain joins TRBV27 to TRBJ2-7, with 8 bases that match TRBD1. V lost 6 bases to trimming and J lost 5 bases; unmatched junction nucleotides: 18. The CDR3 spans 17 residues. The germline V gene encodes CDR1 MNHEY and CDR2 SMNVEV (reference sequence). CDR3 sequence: CASSPRGPGQGAHEQYF. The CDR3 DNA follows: TGTGCCAGCAGCCCCCGGGGCCCGGGGCAGGGGGCCCACGAGCAGTACTTC.

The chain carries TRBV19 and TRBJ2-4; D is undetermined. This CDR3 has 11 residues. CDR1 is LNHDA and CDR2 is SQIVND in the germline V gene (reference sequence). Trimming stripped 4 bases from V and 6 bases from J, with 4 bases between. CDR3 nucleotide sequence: TGTGCCAGTAGTAACCGAAACATTCAGTACTTC. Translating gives CASSNRNIQYF.

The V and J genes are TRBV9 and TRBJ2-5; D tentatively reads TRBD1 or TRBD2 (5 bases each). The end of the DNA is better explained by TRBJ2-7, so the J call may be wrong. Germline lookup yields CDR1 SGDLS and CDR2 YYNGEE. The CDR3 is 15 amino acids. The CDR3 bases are TGTGCCAGCAGCGTAGGGACCGGGACCCCCTACGAGCAGTACTTC. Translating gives CASSVGTGTPYEQYF.

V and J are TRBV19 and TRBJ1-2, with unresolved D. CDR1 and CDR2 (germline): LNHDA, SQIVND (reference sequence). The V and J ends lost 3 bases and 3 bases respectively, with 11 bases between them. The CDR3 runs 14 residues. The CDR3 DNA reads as TGTGCCAGTAGTATCTCGAGTCAATACTATGGCTACACCTTC. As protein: CASSISSQYYGYTF.

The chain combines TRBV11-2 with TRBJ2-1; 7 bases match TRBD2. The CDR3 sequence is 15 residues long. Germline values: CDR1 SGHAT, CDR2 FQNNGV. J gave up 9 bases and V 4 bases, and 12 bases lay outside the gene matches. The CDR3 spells CASSSGGEGVTEQFF. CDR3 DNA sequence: TGTGCCAGCAGCTCTGGAGGGGAGGGCGTTACTGAGCAGTTCTTC.

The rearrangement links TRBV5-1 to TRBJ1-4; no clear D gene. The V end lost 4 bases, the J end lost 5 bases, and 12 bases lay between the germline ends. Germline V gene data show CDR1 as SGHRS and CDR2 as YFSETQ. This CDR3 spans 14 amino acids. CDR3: CASSPSGRNEKLFF. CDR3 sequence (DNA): TGCGCCAGCAGCCCCTCAGGACGGAATGAAAAACTGTTTTTT.

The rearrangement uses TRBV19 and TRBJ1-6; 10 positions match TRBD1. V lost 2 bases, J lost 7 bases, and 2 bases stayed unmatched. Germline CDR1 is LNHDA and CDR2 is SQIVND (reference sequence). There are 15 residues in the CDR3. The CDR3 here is CASSIKGQGNSPLHF. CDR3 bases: TGTGCCAGTAGTATAAAGGGACAGGGGAATTCACCCCTCCACTTT. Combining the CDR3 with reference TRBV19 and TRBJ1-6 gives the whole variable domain DGGITQSPKYLFRKEGQNVTLSCEQNLNHDAMYWYRQDPGQGLRLIYYSQIVNDFQKGDIAEGYSVSREKKESFPLTVTSAQKNPTAFYLCASSIKGQGNSPLHFGNGTRLTVT.

In DNA, the CDR3 is TGTGCCAGCAGCTTAGGCGGACTCCGGCGCACAGATACGCAGTATTTT. This gives the protein CASSLGGLRRTDTQYF. The chain recombines TRBV5-4 with TRBJ2-3, with D tentatively TRBD2 (5 bases). Per germline, CDR1 SGHNT and CDR2 YYREEE (reference sequence). Trimming took off 2 bases at V and 1 base at J, with 14 bases between the two ends. This CDR3 comprises 16 residues.

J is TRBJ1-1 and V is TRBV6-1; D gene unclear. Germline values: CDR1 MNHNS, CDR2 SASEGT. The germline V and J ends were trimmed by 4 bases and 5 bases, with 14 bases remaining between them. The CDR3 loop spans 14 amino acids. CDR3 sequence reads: CASSVEMSGTEAFF. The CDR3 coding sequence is TGTGCCAGCAGTGTCGAGATGTCCGGGACTGAAGCTTTCTTT.